This T cell receptor beta chain was captured by sequencing in a study of blood T cell repertoires in COVID-19. About the research overall: T cells, B-cell-depleted T cells, or PBMCs supplied cDNA or gDNA.

Germline assignment: CDR1 MNHEY and CDR2 SMNVEV (reference sequence). The CDR3 covers 17 residues. V dropped 5 bases and J dropped 3; count of bases not matched to a gene: 14. Measured with immunoSEQ multiplex PCR; TCRdb has only the in-frame clones, and not every one. The sample records 130,000 to 150,000 clones, roughly 84% being singletons. Participant reports of clinical history set cohort assignment. This receptor was taken from a woman aged 50 to 60 who had been exposed to COVID-19. The rearrangement joins TRBV27 to TRBJ2-7, with 9 nucleotides matching TRBD1. The source material was PBMCs or T cells enriched from blood (not recorded which). DNA for the CDR3: TGTGCCAGCAGTGCACTCTTTCCGGGACAGGGTTTCTACGAGCAGTACTTC. This codes for CASSALFPGQGFYEQYF.